The rows below give T cell receptor beta chains drawn from one sample of a study of cytomegalovirus exposure and HLA in healthy donors. Only in-frame clones appear in the TCRdb table, and some are missing; sequencing was by immunoSEQ multiplex PCR. Of tens of thousands of clones in the sample, about 93% are singletons; the top ten hold 2% to 2.5%. Sequencing input: PBMCs. These receptors came from a woman younger than 35 in good health and CMV-seronegative. Both conserved end residues are trimmed from each CDR3.

v_call: TRBV4-2; j_call: TRBJ2-5; cdr3_aa: ASSLVGGQETQY
v_call: TRBV4-1; j_call: TRBJ2-7; cdr3_aa: ASSQEQGRTYEQY
v_call: TRBV30; j_call: TRBJ2-7; cdr3_aa: AWSTSTGAYEQY
v_call: TRBV6-6; j_call: TRBJ1-5; cdr3_aa: ASSYSRQGSNQPQH
v_call: TRBV6-1; j_call: TRBJ2-7; cdr3_aa: ASSGGPGQGSYEQY
v_call: TRBV30; j_call: TRBJ2-2; cdr3_aa: AWRTLDTGELF
v_call: TRBV9; j_call: TRBJ2-1; cdr3_aa: ASSVALAGGYNEQF
v_call: TRBV6-6; j_call: TRBJ2-3; cdr3_aa: ASIAAATFHTQY
v_call: TRBV4-1; j_call: TRBJ2-7; cdr3_aa: ASSQGAGGRTYEQY
v_call: TRBV5-1; j_call: TRBJ2-7; cdr3_aa: ASSPGTGPPYEQY
v_call: TRBV7-2; j_call: TRBJ1-4; cdr3_aa: ASSSRAGRVDYEKLF
v_call: TRBV11-3; j_call: TRBJ2-5; cdr3_aa: ASSSGGGSIETQY
v_call: TRBV2; j_call: TRBJ1-6; cdr3_aa: ASPPRKTGHNSPLH
v_call: TRBV2; j_call: TRBJ1-1; cdr3_aa: ASTDFRDRAAEAF
v_call: TRBV5-5; j_call: TRBJ2-3; cdr3_aa: ASSSIDRDSTDTQY
v_call: TRBV5-4; j_call: TRBJ2-3; cdr3_aa: ASSAGLAPTDTQY
v_call: TRBV5-1; j_call: TRBJ2-5; cdr3_aa: ASRLGGYNLQETQY
v_call: TRBV4-3; j_call: TRBJ1-1; cdr3_aa: ASSQDFPGEGAAF
v_call: TRBV19; j_call: TRBJ1-5; cdr3_aa: ASSIGQYYPNQPQH